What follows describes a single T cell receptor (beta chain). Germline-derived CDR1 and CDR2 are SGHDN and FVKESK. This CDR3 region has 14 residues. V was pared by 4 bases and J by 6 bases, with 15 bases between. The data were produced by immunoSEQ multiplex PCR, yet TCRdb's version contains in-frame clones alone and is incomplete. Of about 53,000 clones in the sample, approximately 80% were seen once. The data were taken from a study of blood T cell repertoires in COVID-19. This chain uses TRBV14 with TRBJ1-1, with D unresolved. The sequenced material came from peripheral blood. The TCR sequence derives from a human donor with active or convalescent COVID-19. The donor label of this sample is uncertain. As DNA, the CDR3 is TGTGCCAGCAGCCCGTCGGCGGGTTTACCTGAAGCTTTCTTT. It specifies CASSPSAGLPEAFF.